This T cell receptor beta chain was recorded in a study of regulatory T cells in long-lasting Graves disease (dated by TCRdb to about 2021). About the study as a whole: Newly diagnosed Graves' disease patients had taken antithyroid drugs for less than 3 months. Patients with persistent Graves' disease were compared with patients with newly diagnosed Graves' disease using TCR sequencing and RNA sequencing of peripheral blood. The study took place in China and was registered as a clinical trial. A total of around 35 samples were covered by TCR sequencing, comprising some 13 persistent and around 20 newly diagnosed Graves' disease patients. Beyond this particular receptor, the publication reports: The authors noted that the small sample size was a limitation that may lower accuracy. Because the primary lesion, thyroid tissue, could not be accessed, the study looked at peripheral blood alone. Sequencing and analysis were restricted to the TCR beta chain. Preferential use of TRBV28, TRBJ1-2 and TRBJ2-5 was observed in persistent disease, whereas TRBV20-1 and TRBJ2-1 were favored in newly diagnosed disease. Persistent patients shared more public clonotypes among themselves (under 3,000) than newly diagnosed patients did (approximately 970). Lower TCR Shannon entropy and fewer highly expanded clones were observed in persistent Graves' disease patients than in newly diagnosed patients, which suggested clonal expansion.

This clonotype was observed many times. Its antigen is currently not known. No base quality values were provided; no much bigger clone lies one nucleotide off. Receptor libraries were prepared by multiplex PCR. The sample was run on an Illumina HiSeq 4000. To build TCR beta libraries, CDR3 regions were amplified by Arm-PCR using iRepertoire HTBI primers. Gel purification was performed on PCR products prior to sequencing. Regarding the original processing steps: Gene usage analysis of CDR3 amino acid clonotypes relied on the 60 or so TRBV and fewer than 15 TRBJ segments identified across samples. COPE and FqMerger were used to merge filtered high-quality paired reads into contigs. BLAST was used to align contigs to the IMGT TRBV, TRBD and TRBJ reference genes, and CDR3 was defined following IMGT. Highly expanded clones were defined as clonotypes with a frequency above 0.1%. Repertoire diversity was measured by Shannon entropy, and V-J evenness by the Gini coefficient. A clonotype found in more than one individual was treated as public. TCRdb reprocessing: public reads trimmed at Q25 with fastp, clones called with MiXCR, in-frame beta chains kept. Rows with one shared CDR3 protein collapse into an entry with the most common genes and DNA. The V and J calls were determined by TCRdb, not by the authors. In all, the sample holds over 200,000 distinct CDR3 sequences, and 18% of those were seen once. The top ten constitute over 20% of the sample.

Trimming costs V 0 bases and J 2 bases, and their ends lie 18 bases apart. The CDR3 sequence holds 17 residues, the cysteine and phenylalanine included. The sequence is cut down to CDR3 DNA, 51 bases in frame from base 1. The germline V gene (reference sequence) sets CDR1 to GTSNPN and CDR2 to SVGIG. Sample time point, as interpreted from the label and publication: newly diagnosed GD, antithyroid drugs for less than 3 months. For both TCR sequencing and RNA sequencing, RNA was extracted from PBMCs in TRIzol. The diagnosis of Graves' disease was made according to American Thyroid Association guidelines. Patients were recruited from an endocrinology department in Xi'an, China. From each patient, approximately 10 milliliters of peripheral blood was collected into an EDTA anticoagulant tube. Ficoll Paque Plus density gradient separation was used to isolate PBMCs, and no further T cell sorting was done. An Agilent 2100 Bioanalyzer and agarose gel were used to check RNA quality, while a NanoDrop 2000 measured RNA concentration.

The sequence was collected from a female donor with Graves disease. This material consisted of peripheral blood mononuclear cells (PBMCs), taken at new diagnosis, from a patient treated with antithyroid drugs. The sequence links TRBV30 to TRBJ2-3; the D segment might be TRBD1 or TRBD2, since each matches 5 bases. The sequence in DNA is TGTGCCTGGAGTGTAATAGCCGGGCAGGGAGACACAGATACGCAGTATTTT. It codes for CAWSVIAGQGDTDTQYF.